This T cell receptor (beta chain) was observed in a study of CD8 T cells in Susac syndrome. This CDR3 contains 17 residues. Germline V lookup: CDR1 SEHNR, CDR2 FQNEAQ (reference sequence). V shed 5 bases and J 0 bases; nucleotides not matched to a gene: 10. An input of 0.5 to 1 ug of RNA was subjected to reverse transcription using random hexamers. TCRdb reprocessed the immunoSEQ multiplex PCR reads with MiXCR, giving one entry per CDR3 protein. The table records approximately 130,000 distinct CDR3 sequences, around nine tenths of them present only once. The chain is built from TRBV7-9 and TRBJ2-4, with 7 positions matching TRBD2. Sequencing was carried out using CD8+ T cells from PBMCs. The sequence was obtained from a human donor with multiple sclerosis. This chain's CDR3 is CASSPRESVAAKNIQYF. In nucleotides, the CDR3 is TGTGCCAGCAGCCCGCGGGAGTCGGTGGCAGCCAAAAACATTCAGTACTTC.